Below are 14 T cell receptor beta chains sequenced from a single sample in a study of vaccination and CD4 T cells after COVID-19. The Oncomine TCR Beta short-read assay sequenced DNA from cultured CD4+ T cells. TCRdb re-called the PCR reads with MiXCR, one entry per CDR3 protein. This table holds thousands of distinct CDR3 sequences, under 30% found once. Which antigens these TCRs recognize remains unknown. The treatment here: approximately nine-day PBMC culture with coronavirus spike peptide pools or control peptides (ViraFEST assay). The sequences come from CD4+ T cells from blood, cultured in vitro, collected after SARS-CoV-2 vaccination. Receptors originate from a human donor who had recovered from COVID-19.

As for this clonotype: One end of the junction is discordant with germline, which a read error may explain. This chain connects TRBV4-2 to TRBJ2-5, with 9 nucleotides matching TRBD2. CDR3 length: 17 residues. Germline V gene sequence: CDR1 LGHNA, CDR2 YNFKEQ. The chain's CDR3 is CASSQVGGAGGQETRYF. The CDR3, as DNA: TGTGCCAGCAGCCAAGTCGGCGGAGCGGGGGGCCAAGAGACCCGGTACTTC.

A few counts support this clonotype. The V call is TRBV20-1, the J call TRBJ1-6; perhaps TRBD1 as D (5 bases). V lost 0 bases and J 0 bases, leaving 9 bases between the germline ends. This CDR3 spans 16 amino acids. From germline, CDR1 is DFQATT and CDR2 SNEGSKA (reference sequence). CDR3 residues: CSARDLGGSYNSPLHF. CDR3 in DNA: TGCAGTGCTAGAGATCTGGGGGGCTCCTATAATTCACCCCTCCACTTT.

To note about this clonotype: At one of its ends the junction is not consistent with the germline gene, which may arise from a read error. This chain uses TRBV28 with TRBJ2-5, with D possibly matching TRBD1 (5 bases). Germline CDR1 is MDHEN and CDR2 is SYDVKM. The length of the CDR3 is 14 residues. CDR3 sequence (DNA): TGTGCAAGCACCGTGACAGCTTCTCAAGAGACCCAGTACTTC. As protein: CASTVTASQETQYF.

Judged by abundance, this clonotype is medium-sized. The chain combines TRBV7-9 with TRBJ2-5; 11 bases map to TRBD1. This CDR3 has 15 residues. The V segment lost 7 bases and the J segment 5 bases; nucleotides outside the gene matches: 9. In germline, CDR1 is SEHNR, CDR2 FQNEAQ (reference sequence). CDR3 sequence reads: CASNRGQGAGETQYF. Written as DNA, the CDR3 is TGTGCCAGCAACCGAGGACAGGGGGCGGGGGAGACCCAGTACTTC.

This clonotype was counted between two and nine times. V usage is TRBV7-6 and J usage is TRBJ2-7; D is perhaps TRBD1 (6 bases). The CDR3 has 15 amino acids. The V gene lost 1 base and the J gene lost 5 bases, with 15 bases spanning the gap. Germline V CDR1 and CDR2: SGHVS, FNYEAQ. CDR3 residues: CASSLGDRRGDEQYF. As DNA, the CDR3 is TGTGCCAGCAGCTTAGGCGACAGGCGCGGCGACGAGCAGTACTTC.

This clonotype was found once. This rearrangement joins TRBV19 to TRBJ1-2, with D uncertain. The germline V gene has CDR1 LNHDA and CDR2 SQIVND (reference sequence). CDR3 length equals 13 residues. Deletions cut 5 bases from V and 8 bases from J, with 15 bases between. The CDR3 is CASSESGVGGYTF. CDR3 sequence (DNA): TGTGCCAGTAGTGAGTCGGGAGTGGGAGGCTACACCTTC.

There are a few counts of this clonotype. The J gene is TRBJ2-3, the V gene TRBV20-1; 11 positions match TRBD2. Germline V CDR1 and CDR2: DFQATT, SNEGSKA (reference sequence). This CDR3 comprises 19 residues. V shed 0 bases and J 0 bases; nucleotides not matched to a gene: 11. The CDR3: CSARDIGLAGGASTDTQYF. DNA of the CDR3: TGCAGTGCTAGAGACATCGGCCTAGCGGGGGGAGCTAGCACAGATACGCAGTATTTT.

The gene calls are TRBV20-1 and TRBJ1-1; no clear D. V lost 0 bases and J 6 bases, leaving 14 bases between the germline ends. From germline, CDR1 is DFQATT and CDR2 SNEGSKA (reference sequence). The CDR3 totals 14 residues. The CDR3 sequence is CSARDRPSSSEAFF. CDR3 bases: TGCAGTGCTAGAGACCGCCCGAGTTCCTCTGAAGCTTTCTTT.

The chain is built from TRBV6-2 or TRBV6-3 and TRBJ2-5; no firm D call. The CDR3 covers 13 residues. With 4 bases removed from V and 2 bases from J, the gap between germline ends came to 8 bases. CDR1 is MNHEY and CDR2 is SVGEGT in the germline V gene. Written as DNA, the CDR3 is TGTGCCAGCAGTTGGGCCGAACAAGAGACCCAGTACTTC. This encodes CASSWAEQETQYF.

This chain joins TRBV27 and TRBJ2-1, with TRBD2 matching over 14 bases. Germline CDR1 reads MNHEY; CDR2 reads SMNVEV (reference sequence). J lost 10 bases, V lost 5 bases, and 7 bases had no gene match. The CDR3 loop spans 15 amino acids. CDR3 sequence: CASSPGLAGVSEQFF. The CDR3 DNA sequence: TGTGCCAGCAGTCCGGGACTAGCGGGGGTGTCGGAGCAGTTCTTC.

This clonotype rates as large. The genes are TRBV6-4 and TRBJ2-1; 7 bases are a match to TRBD1. The V and J ends lost 6 bases and 4 bases, in that order; junction bases with no gene match: 9. Looked up from germline, CDR1 is MRHNA and CDR2 is SNTAGT. This CDR3 spans 15 amino acids. DNA for the CDR3: TGTGCCAGCAGGCCCCGACAGGGCGCTTACAATGAGCAGTTCTTC. As protein: CASRPRQGAYNEQFF.

This clonotype has just a few counts. This chain connects TRBV4-1 to TRBJ2-7, with 13 bases aligning to TRBD2. The length of the CDR3 is 15 residues. Germline CDR1 reads MGHRA; CDR2 reads YSYEKL. The trim removed 6 bases at V and 7 bases at J, leaving 9 bases unmatched. The CDR3 region is CASSPGLAGAGEQYF. CDR3 in DNA: TGCGCCAGCAGTCCAGGACTAGCGGGGGCTGGGGAGCAGTACTTC.

In its sample, this clonotype ranks as medium-sized (0.01 to 0.1%). The V call is TRBV7-2, the J call TRBJ2-7; possibly TRBD1 for D (7 bases). The CDR3 spans 18 residues. CDR1 is SGHTA, CDR2 FQGNSA, per germline. V was pared by 7 bases and J by 1 base, with 26 bases between. This CDR3 reads CASTLGPWQGGLSYEQYF. The CDR3 DNA reads as TGTGCCAGCACCCTAGGCCCCTGGCAGGGGGGCCTTTCCTACGAGCAGTACTTC.

This clonotype has just a few counts. The J gene is TRBJ1-2, the V gene TRBV20-1; 7 positions agree with TRBD1. J lost 1 base, V lost 2 bases, and 7 bases had no gene match. The CDR3 contains 15 residues. The germline CDR1 and CDR2 sequences are DFQATT and SNEGSKA (reference sequence). The CDR3 loop reads CSARSDRDSNYGYTF. In nucleotides, the CDR3 is TGCAGTGCTAGAAGCGACCGGGACAGTAACTATGGCTACACCTTC.